This T cell receptor beta chain was obtained from a study of regulatory T cells in long-lasting Graves disease. Study at large: Less than 3 months of antithyroid drugs had been taken by newly diagnosed Graves' patients.

The TCR beta library used iRepertoire HTBI primers with Arm-PCR amplification of CDR3. Using its own MiXCR run on the multiplex PCR reads, TCRdb lists one record per CDR3 protein. The repertoire has 300,000 to 400,000 distinct CDR3 sequences, over 15% of them found once; the top ten carry roughly 27%. The time point denotes: newly diagnosed GD, antithyroid drugs for less than 3 months. There was RNA extracted from PBMCs, and the TCR library was made from it. As a group, patients came from one endocrinology department in Xi'an, China. Trimming at V came to 10 bases and at J to 5 bases, leaving 11 bases not matched to a gene. The CDR3 loop spans 14 amino acids. Germline assignment: CDR1 KGHDR and CDR2 SFDVKD. This sample also appeared in a second study, on T cells in Graves' hyperthyroidism and ophthalmopathy. As that study records: Graves' hyperthyroidism qualified as stable when ophthalmopathy did not progress within 18 months. By a 13 V-J model, ophthalmopathy was set apart from stable hyperthyroidism.

The V and J genes are TRBV24-1 and TRBJ2-5; 8 bases agree with TRBD1. The material was peripheral blood mononuclear cells (PBMCs), obtained at new diagnosis, from a patient treated with antithyroid drugs. The TCR comes from a man aged 35 to 55 with Graves disease. Here the CDR3 DNA reads TGTGCCACGGAACCGACAGGGGCCGACGAGACCCAGTACTTC. It codes for CATEPTGADETQYF.